Listed below are T cell receptor beta chains from one sample, sequenced in a study of T cells after somatic rescue of genetic block. Clones were read by immunoSEQ multiplex PCR, and TCRdb kept only the in-frame ones, dropping some. The sample lists around 64,000 clones; 90% to 95% were seen once. The sample comprised peripheral blood mononuclear cells (PBMCs). The receptor source for this set is a man aged 35 to 55. CDR3s include the opening cysteine and the closing phenylalanine or tryptophan. Each record gives: J gene, D gene, V gene, CDR3 protein, CDR3 DNA. The D gene is left open where the match is weak.

>TRBJ2-1|TRBD2|TRBV27
CASGLAGGEQFF
TGTGCCAGCGGACTAGCGGGTGGTGAGCAGTTCTTC
>TRBJ2-3|.|TRBV9
CASSRRPGGDLDTQYF
TGTGCCAGCAGCCGGAGACCAGGAGGGGATCTAGATACGCAGTATTTT
>TRBJ2-1|TRBD2|TRBV19
CASSRLAGNNEQFF
TGTGCCAGCTCTCGGCTAGCGGGGAACAATGAGCAGTTCTTC
>TRBJ1-3|TRBD1|TRBV2
CASSIRQGSGNTIYF
TGTGCCAGCAGTATCCGACAGGGTTCTGGAAACACCATATATTTT
>TRBJ1-1|.|TRBV6-5
CASSATVNTEAFF
TGTGCCAGCAGTGCGACAGTGAACACTGAAGCTTTCTTT
>TRBJ2-5|TRBD2|TRBV2
CASSARLAEETQYF
TGTGCCAGCAGTGCCAGACTAGCGGAAGAGACCCAGTACTTC
>TRBJ2-1|.|TRBV30
CAWSSLTGYNEQFF
TGTGCCTGGAGTTCTTTAACGGGGTACAATGAGCAGTTCTTC
>TRBJ2-3|.|TRBV2
CASSELGVWGTDTQYF
TGTGCCAGCAGTGAACTAGGAGTGTGGGGCACAGATACGCAGTATTTT
>TRBJ2-7|TRBD1|TRBV10-2
CASSSSLGQGDYEQYF
TGCGCCAGCAGCTCCTCCCTGGGACAGGGGGATTACGAGCAGTACTTC
>TRBJ2-5|TRBD1|TRBV30
CAWEGQGAPSIKTQYF
TGTGCCTGGGAAGGACAGGGAGCCCCTTCGATAAAGACCCAGTACTTC
>TRBJ1-5|.|TRBV2
CASRENSNQPQHF
TGTGCCAGCAGGGAAAATAGCAATCAGCCCCAGCATTTT
>TRBJ2-3|TRBD1|TRBV7-2
CASSSPLGRGRSADTQYF
TGTGCCAGCAGCTCCCCCCTTGGTAGGGGGCGGTCGGCAGATACGCAGTATTTT
>TRBJ1-3|TRBD1|TRBV6-1
CASSEQAGGRNTIYF
TGTGCCAGCAGTGAACAGGCAGGGGGACGAAACACCATATATTTT
>TRBJ2-1|.|TRBV14
CASSPQGLEQFF
TGTGCCAGCAGCCCTCAGGGTCTTGAGCAGTTCTTC
>TRBJ2-1|TRBD2|TRBV6-5
CASSYTSGGSNEQFF
TGTGCCAGCAGTTACACTAGCGGAGGGTCTAATGAGCAGTTCTTC
>TRBJ2-2|.|TRBV19
CASTSGIVNTGELFF
TGTGCCAGTACATCAGGGATTGTTAACACCGGGGAGCTGTTTTTT
>TRBJ2-3|TRBD2|TRBV27
CASSPPPGEGDTQYF
TGTGCCAGCAGTCCCCCACCCGGGGAGGGAGATACGCAGTATTTT
>TRBJ2-7|.|TRBV30
CAWSVPGILWYEQYF
TGTGCCTGGAGTGTACCGGGGATACTATGGTACGAGCAGTACTTC